The present TCR beta chain was sequenced within a study of blood T cell repertoires in COVID-19. Study summary: Samples of COVID-19 (acute and convalescent) were obtained from the United States, Italy and Spain. The analysed material was cDNA or gDNA that came from T cells, B-cell-depleted T cells, or PBMCs.

Looked up from germline, CDR1 is LNHDA and CDR2 is SQIVND (reference sequence). This CDR3 has 14 amino acids. V dropped 7 bases and J dropped 2 bases, with 13 bases sitting between them. The Seattle patients, enrolled during active infection, were followed longitudinally. Authors' processing steps: Reference gene primer amplification gave nucleated cell count estimates. Here immunoSEQ multiplex PCR was the method, and the copy in TCRdb shows in-frame clones only, minus some. The DNA gave D and trimming, while V, J and clone size come from that table. The sample holds roughly 440,000 clones; about 91% are singletons and the top ten take 10% to 15%.

This TCR came from a woman in her forties or fifties with COVID-19, enrolled during active disease. The chain recombines TRBV19 with TRBJ2-3, with a possible D match to TRBD2 (6 bases). Material for sequencing was peripheral blood. CDR3: CASTRELYTDTQYF. CDR3 DNA: TGTGCCAGTACCCGGGAGCTATACACAGATACGCAGTATTTT.